The entry that follows covers one T cell receptor beta chain sequence. Its antigen is currently not known. Base qualities are not at hand, and no much larger clone is one base apart. The CDR3 regions of human TCRbeta chains were analyzed by immunosequencing. In the original analysis: Repertoire TCRs were checked for matches against a reference library of SARS-CoV-2-specific TCRs that had been generated using the MIRA antigen-specificity platform. Breadth meant the fraction of unique TCRs that were SARS-CoV-2-associated, whereas depth meant the fraction of total T cells that were SARS-CoV-2-associated. Using the MIRA data, every spike-specific TCR was mapped to the spike region that the TCR reacted to and assigned to either a CD4 or a CD8 class. Log10-transformed breadth and depth values were compared by one-way ANOVA with Sidak's multiple comparisons tests. TCRdb re-hosts the immuneACCESS table, in-frame sequences only. Its copies lack some clones; in the studies checked, an unresolved V gene accounts for under half of them, and the cause for the rest is not known. Clonal size and the V and J genes are those of that table, whereas D and trimming came from the DNA. Here the sample has 80,000 to 100,000 clones; approximately 83% occur a single time. In total, the top ten clones hold over 10% of the sample.

Explained via the paper, the time point label denotes: about 28 days (+/-7) after the second vaccine dose. AZD1222 recipients with second doses at about 4 weeks or about 12 weeks were pooled, because spike-specific TCR depth and breadth did not differ between schedules. Samples from vaccinated people were obtained from the UK trials COV001 and COV002, which included a single-blind randomized controlled phase 2/3 trial of AZD1222 (ChAdOx1 nCoV-19) in healthy adults. For TCRbeta chain sequencing, PBMC samples were collected from trial participants at day 0 and at day 28 after the second dose. This entry comes from a study of T cell responses to AZD1222 COVID-19 vaccine (dated by TCRdb to the early 2020s). The study in broad terms: TCR sequencing was performed for 230 to 250 trial participants, of whom 207 were given two doses of AZD1222 and some 25 were given two doses of MenACWY control vaccine. Trial participants were enrolled into age subgroups of 18-55, 56-69 and 70-plus years, which contained about 150, 28 and 57 TCR-sequenced participants, respectively.

Results the study describes overall, beyond this receptor: Spike-specific TCR breadth and depth rose significantly after two AZD1222 doses compared with day 0 and with MenACWY recipients. Only 5 to 7 AZD1222 recipients were SARS-CoV-2 seropositive at baseline, limiting conclusions about previously exposed vaccinees. Epitopes outside the regions mutated in the B.1.351 and B.1.1.7 variants were reportedly recognized by nearly half of the unique spike-specific TCRs. The 56-69-year group was small, and its depth increase did not reach significance, likely because of low power. Because no day 14 peak-response samples were available, the repertoires could be characterized only after the peak T cell response. The whole spike protein was spanned by vaccine-associated CD4 TCRs, and dominant responses were seen in regions 160-218 and 743-854. Most participants were white British and females outnumbered males, and the authors suggested that clonal diversity may have been underestimated.

Trimming leaves V shorter by 8 bases and J shorter by 8 bases, with the junction holding 14 bases beyond the gene matches. CDR1 and CDR2, looked up from the germline V gene, are SGHAT and FQNNGV. The CDR3 goes from the cysteine to the phenylalanine over 15 residues. Solely the CDR3 DNA is kept, with 45 bases framed from the first base. Sequences were derived from peripheral blood, sampled 28 days after the second AZD1222 dose. The chain links TRBV11-2 with TRBJ1-2; 10 bases in the middle match TRBD1. The origin of this receptor is an adult who received the AZD1222 COVID-19 vaccine. DNA sequence: TGTGCCAGCGGTAGGGGACAGGGGCTATTTGGAGGCTACACCTTC. It translates as CASGRGQGLFGGYTF.